The rows below give T cell receptor beta chains drawn from one sample of a study of Tregs in tolerant kidney transplant recipients. Only in-frame clones appear in the TCRdb table, and some are missing; sequencing was by immunoSEQ multiplex PCR. The sample records roughly 20,000 clones, 81% being singletons. The source material was CD8+ T cells from blood (PBMCs), sampled 6 months after the transplant. Receptor source: a human patient who received a combined kidney and bone marrow transplant. A share of the T cells may be of graft donor origin. Both conserved end residues are part of each CDR3. Each record gives: CDR3 DNA, CDR3 protein, J gene, V gene, D gene, clone size. A D gene is named only where the DNA matches it firmly. Clone size is not always given. Where it is, it says once, few, many or a class for expanded clones.

TGCGCCAGCAGCTTCAGTGGTCTTGAGCAGTTCTTC CASSFSGLEQFF TRBJ2-1 TRBV5-1 NA NA
TGTGCCAGCAGCTTAGCGGGGGGGGCAGGAGATACGCAGTATTTT CASSLAGGAGDTQYF TRBJ2-3 TRBV7-6 NA NA
TGCGCCAGCAGCCAGGGGACTAGCGGGAGCGCAGATACGCAGTATTTT CASSQGTSGSADTQYF TRBJ2-3 TRBV4-3 TRBD2 NA
TGTGCCAGCAGCTTAGCGCCGGGACAGCCAGCTTTCTTT CASSLAPGQPAFF TRBJ1-1 TRBV7-6 TRBD1 NA
TGTGCCAGCAGTTTAATGGGAGGCTATGGCTACACCTTC CASSLMGGYGYTF TRBJ1-2 TRBV27 NA NA
TGTGCCAGCAGCCCCGGACTAGCGGGGGGGGGTCTATACAATGAGCAGTTCTTC CASSPGLAGGGLYNEQFF TRBJ2-1 TRBV14 TRBD2 NA
TGTGCCAGCAGCGTAGATCCTAGCGGGGGGTACAATGAGCAGTTCTTC CASSVDPSGGYNEQFF TRBJ2-1 TRBV9 TRBD2 once
TGTGCCAGCAGCTCACCCGGCTCCTACGAGCAGTACTTC CASSSPGSYEQYF TRBJ2-7 TRBV5-5 NA NA
TGCAGCGTTAGGAGCGGGGAAAACTACGAGCAGTACTTC CSVRSGENYEQYF TRBJ2-7 TRBV29-1 TRBD2 few
TGCGCCAGCAGCCAAGTTTCGACAGGGGACGAGCAGTACTTC CASSQVSTGDEQYF TRBJ2-7 TRBV4-3 TRBD1 NA
TGTGCCAGTAGTATGGGGGACAGGGGGAAAAACATTCAGTACTTC CASSMGDRGKNIQYF TRBJ2-4 TRBV19 TRBD1 NA
TGTGCCACCTACGGACGGACGGACAAGAACTATGGCTACACCTTC CATYGRTDKNYGYTF TRBJ1-2 TRBV15 NA NA
TGCGCCAGCAGCCAATCACTAGCGGGGGCCGAGCGGTATTTT CASSQSLAGAERYF TRBJ2-3 TRBV4-1 TRBD2 NA
TGTGCCTGGACTATAAGGGCCGGACTTCTTAACTATGGCTACACCTTC CAWTIRAGLLNYGYTF TRBJ1-2 TRBV30 NA NA
TGTGCCTGGAGGCGGGACTTGTACTATGGCTACACCTTC CAWRRDLYYGYTF TRBJ1-2 TRBV30 NA NA
TGTGCCAGCAGCTTAGATCAGGGGGCGAACTATGGCTACACCTTC CASSLDQGANYGYTF TRBJ1-2 TRBV5-6 TRBD1 NA
TGTGCCAGCAGCGTCAGGGTTGGCGGCACTGAAGCTTTCTTT CASSVRVGGTEAFF TRBJ1-1 TRBV7-9 NA NA
TGTGCCAGCAGCCCCCCGATAGGTGACAGGGCCTACGGGGAGCTGTTTTTT CASSPPIGDRAYGELFF TRBJ2-2 TRBV7-3 TRBD1 NA
TGTGCCAGCAGTGGCGGACAGCCGGCCGAGCAGTACTTC CASSGGQPAEQYF TRBJ2-7 TRBV27 NA NA
TGTGCCAGCAGCAGAGGGGGCACTGAAGCTTTCTTT CASSRGGTEAFF TRBJ1-1 TRBV5-4 NA NA
TGTGCCAGCAGCCAAGGGGAACTAGCGCCCTACGAGCAGTACTTC CASSQGELAPYEQYF TRBJ2-7 TRBV4-2 TRBD2 NA
TGTGCCAGCAGCATAAGGAGGGCGGGAATCCACTACGAGCAGTACTTC CASSIRRAGIHYEQYF TRBJ2-7 TRBV21-1 NA NA
TGCGCCAGCAGCCAGGACAGGGGAAGCTATGGCTACACCTTC CASSQDRGSYGYTF TRBJ1-2 TRBV4-1 TRBD1 NA
TGTGCCAGCAGTTACTTTCCTCCCGGGGCCAACGTCCTGACTTTC CASSYFPPGANVLTF TRBJ2-6 TRBV6-5 NA NA
TGTGCCAGCAGCGGACAGATAGCCTACGAGCAGTACTTC CASSGQIAYEQYF TRBJ2-7 TRBV21-1 NA NA
TGTGCCAGCAGCCCCGGAGTGAACACCGGGGAGCTGTTTTTT CASSPGVNTGELFF TRBJ2-2 TRBV13 NA NA